What follows is one T cell receptor (beta chain) and its context. The CDR3 consists of 14 residues. The ends were cut back, 8 bases at V and 1 base at J, with 13 bases in the middle. CDR1 and CDR2 (germline): MNHEY, SVGAGI. This entry comes from a study of technical replicates of blood from a handful of donors. Some clones are missing from TCRdb's copy, which holds only in-frame ones; the method was immunoSEQ multiplex PCR. The sample holds approximately 70,000 clones, around 95% seen once. Sequenced: T cells isolated from PBMCs. The TCR originated in a human donor in good health. This rearrangement joins TRBV6-5 to TRBJ2-3, with a tentative D call TRBD2 (6 bases). CDR3 sequence (DNA): TGTGCCAGCCGTAGCGGTTCACGCACAGATACGCAGTATTTT. Amino acids: CASRSGSRTDTQYF.